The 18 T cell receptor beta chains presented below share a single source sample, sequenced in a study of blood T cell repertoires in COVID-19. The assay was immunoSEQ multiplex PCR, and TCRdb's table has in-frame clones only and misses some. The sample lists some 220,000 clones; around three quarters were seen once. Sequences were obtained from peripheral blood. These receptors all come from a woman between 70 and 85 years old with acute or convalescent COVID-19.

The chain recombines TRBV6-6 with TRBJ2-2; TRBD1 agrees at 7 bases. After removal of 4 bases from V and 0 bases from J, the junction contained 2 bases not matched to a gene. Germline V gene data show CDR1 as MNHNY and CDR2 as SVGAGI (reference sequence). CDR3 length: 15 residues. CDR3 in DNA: TGTGCCAGCAGTTCCGGGACAGCGAACACCGGGGAGCTGTTTTTT. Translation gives CASSSGTANTGELFF.

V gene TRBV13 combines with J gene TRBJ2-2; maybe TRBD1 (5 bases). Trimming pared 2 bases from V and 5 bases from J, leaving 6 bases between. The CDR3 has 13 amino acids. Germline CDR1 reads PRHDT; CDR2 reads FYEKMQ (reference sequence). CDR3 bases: TGTGCCAGCAGCTTAAGGGGAACCGGGGAGCTGTTTTTT. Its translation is CASSLRGTGELFF. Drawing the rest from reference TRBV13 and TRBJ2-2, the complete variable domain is AAGVIQSPRHLIKEKRETATLKCYPIPRHDTVYWYQQGPGQDPQFLISFYEKMQSDKGSIPDRFSAQQFSDYHSELNMSSLELGDSALYFCASSLRGTGELFFGEGSRLTVL.

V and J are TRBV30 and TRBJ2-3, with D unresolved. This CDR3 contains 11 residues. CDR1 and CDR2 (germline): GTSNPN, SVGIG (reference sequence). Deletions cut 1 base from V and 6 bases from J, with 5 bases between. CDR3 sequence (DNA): TGTGCCTGGAGTGCCCAGGATACGCAGTATTTT. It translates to CAWSAQDTQYF.

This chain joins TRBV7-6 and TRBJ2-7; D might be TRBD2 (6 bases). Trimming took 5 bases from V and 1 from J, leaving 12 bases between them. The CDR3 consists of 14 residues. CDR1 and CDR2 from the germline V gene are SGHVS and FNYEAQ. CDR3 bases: TGTGCCAGCAGCCGCGACGGGGGTTCCTACGAGCAGTACTTC. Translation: CASSRDGGSYEQYF.

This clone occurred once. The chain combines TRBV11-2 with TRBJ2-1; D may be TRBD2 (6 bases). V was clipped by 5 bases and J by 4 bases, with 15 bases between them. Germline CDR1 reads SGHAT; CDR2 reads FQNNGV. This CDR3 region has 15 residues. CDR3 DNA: TGTGCCAGCAGCCGACCCGGAGCGGGTTACAATGAGCAGTTCTTC. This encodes CASSRPGAGYNEQFF.

The CDR3 loop reads CSGAWNNEQFF. The CDR3 DNA follows: TGCAGTGGGGCTTGGAACAATGAGCAGTTCTTC. This chain uses TRBV20-1 with TRBJ2-1; no firm D call. The germline CDR1 and CDR2 sequences are DFQATT and SNEGSKA (reference sequence). The length of the CDR3 is 11 residues. Trimming took 7 bases from V and 5 from J, leaving 9 bases between them.

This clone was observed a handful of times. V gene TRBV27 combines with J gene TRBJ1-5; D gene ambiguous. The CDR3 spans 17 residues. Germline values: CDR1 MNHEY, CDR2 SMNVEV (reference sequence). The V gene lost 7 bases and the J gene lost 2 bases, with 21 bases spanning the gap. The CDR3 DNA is TGTGCCAGCAAATCCCCGCGTGTATGGGAGGGCAATCAGCCCCAGCATTTT. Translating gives CASKSPRVWEGNQPQHF.

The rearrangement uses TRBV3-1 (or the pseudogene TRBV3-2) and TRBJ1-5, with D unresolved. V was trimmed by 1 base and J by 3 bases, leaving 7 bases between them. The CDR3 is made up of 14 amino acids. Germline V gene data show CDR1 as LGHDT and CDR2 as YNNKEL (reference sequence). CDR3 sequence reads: CASSQGGVNQPQHF. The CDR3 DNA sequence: TGTGCCAGCAGCCAAGGTGGAGTCAATCAGCCCCAGCATTTT.

The DNA for the CDR3 is TGTGCCTGGAGTGCTCAGGGTGTCGAAAAACTGTTTTTT. Its protein is CAWSAQGVEKLFF. The V and J genes are TRBV30 and TRBJ1-4, with D maybe TRBD1 (5 bases). There are 13 residues in the CDR3. V lost 1 base, J lost 8 bases, and 11 bases lay in between. From germline, CDR1 is GTSNPN and CDR2 SVGIG (reference sequence).

In DNA form, the CDR3 reads TGTGCCAGCAGCGCCGGACAGGGTAGTAGCAATGAGCAGTTCTTC. Encoded protein: CASSAGQGSSNEQFF. The chain recombines TRBV7-3 with TRBJ2-1, with TRBD1 identical over 8 bases. V gave up 5 bases and J gave up 6 bases; unmatched junction bases: 9. The CDR3 loop spans 15 amino acids. CDR1 is SGHTA, CDR2 FQGTGA, per germline.

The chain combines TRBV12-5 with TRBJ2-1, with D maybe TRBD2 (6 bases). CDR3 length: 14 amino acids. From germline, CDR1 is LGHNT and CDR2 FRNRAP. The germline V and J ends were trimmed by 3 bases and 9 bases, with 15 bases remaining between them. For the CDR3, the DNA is TGTGCTAGTGGTTTTTCCGGGACTCGGCGTGAGCAGTTCTTC. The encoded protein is CASGFSGTRREQFF.

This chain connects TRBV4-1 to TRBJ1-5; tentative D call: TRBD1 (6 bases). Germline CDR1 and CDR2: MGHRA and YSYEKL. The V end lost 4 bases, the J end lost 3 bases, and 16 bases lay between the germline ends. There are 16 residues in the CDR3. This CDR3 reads CASSPQEGGTNQPQHF. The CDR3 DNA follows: TGCGCCAGCAGCCCACAAGAGGGGGGGACCAATCAGCCCCAGCATTTT.

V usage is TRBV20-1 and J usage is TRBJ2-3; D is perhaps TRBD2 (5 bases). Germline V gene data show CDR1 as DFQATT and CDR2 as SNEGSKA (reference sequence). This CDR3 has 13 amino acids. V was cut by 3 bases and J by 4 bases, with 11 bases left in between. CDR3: CSASLAAADTQYF. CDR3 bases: TGCAGTGCTAGTCTAGCTGCTGCAGATACGCAGTATTTT.

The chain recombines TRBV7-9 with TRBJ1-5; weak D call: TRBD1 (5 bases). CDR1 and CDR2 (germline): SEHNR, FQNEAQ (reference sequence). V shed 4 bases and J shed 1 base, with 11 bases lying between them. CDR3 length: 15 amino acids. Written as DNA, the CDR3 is TGTGCCAGCAGCTCGGTGGGGGGAAGCAATCAGCCCCAGCATTTT. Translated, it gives CASSSVGGSNQPQHF.

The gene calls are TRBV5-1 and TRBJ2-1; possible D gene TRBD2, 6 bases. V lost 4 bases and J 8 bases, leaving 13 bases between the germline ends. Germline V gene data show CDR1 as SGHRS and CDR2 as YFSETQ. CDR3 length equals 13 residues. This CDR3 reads CASSPVRRDEQFF. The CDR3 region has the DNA TGCGCCAGCAGCCCCGTACGGAGGGATGAGCAGTTCTTC.

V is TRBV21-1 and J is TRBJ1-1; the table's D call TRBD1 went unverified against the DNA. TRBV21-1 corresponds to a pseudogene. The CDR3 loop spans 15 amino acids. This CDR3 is CASGPGQALNTEAFF. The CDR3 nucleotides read TGTGCCAGCGGACCTGGACAGGCATTGAACACTGAAGCTTTCTTT.

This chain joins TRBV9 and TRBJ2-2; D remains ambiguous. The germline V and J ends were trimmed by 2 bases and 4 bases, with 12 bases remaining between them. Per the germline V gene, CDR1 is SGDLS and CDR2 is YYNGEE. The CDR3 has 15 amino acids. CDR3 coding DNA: TGTGCCAGCAGCGTTGCTAACCGGGTCACCGGGGAGCTGTTTTTT. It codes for CASSVANRVTGELFF.

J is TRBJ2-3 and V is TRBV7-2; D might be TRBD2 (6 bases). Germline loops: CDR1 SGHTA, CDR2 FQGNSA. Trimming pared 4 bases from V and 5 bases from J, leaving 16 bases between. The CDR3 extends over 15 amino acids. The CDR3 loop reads CASSSQSTSGDTQYF. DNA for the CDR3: TGTGCCAGCAGCTCGCAGTCGACTAGTGGAGATACGCAGTATTTT.